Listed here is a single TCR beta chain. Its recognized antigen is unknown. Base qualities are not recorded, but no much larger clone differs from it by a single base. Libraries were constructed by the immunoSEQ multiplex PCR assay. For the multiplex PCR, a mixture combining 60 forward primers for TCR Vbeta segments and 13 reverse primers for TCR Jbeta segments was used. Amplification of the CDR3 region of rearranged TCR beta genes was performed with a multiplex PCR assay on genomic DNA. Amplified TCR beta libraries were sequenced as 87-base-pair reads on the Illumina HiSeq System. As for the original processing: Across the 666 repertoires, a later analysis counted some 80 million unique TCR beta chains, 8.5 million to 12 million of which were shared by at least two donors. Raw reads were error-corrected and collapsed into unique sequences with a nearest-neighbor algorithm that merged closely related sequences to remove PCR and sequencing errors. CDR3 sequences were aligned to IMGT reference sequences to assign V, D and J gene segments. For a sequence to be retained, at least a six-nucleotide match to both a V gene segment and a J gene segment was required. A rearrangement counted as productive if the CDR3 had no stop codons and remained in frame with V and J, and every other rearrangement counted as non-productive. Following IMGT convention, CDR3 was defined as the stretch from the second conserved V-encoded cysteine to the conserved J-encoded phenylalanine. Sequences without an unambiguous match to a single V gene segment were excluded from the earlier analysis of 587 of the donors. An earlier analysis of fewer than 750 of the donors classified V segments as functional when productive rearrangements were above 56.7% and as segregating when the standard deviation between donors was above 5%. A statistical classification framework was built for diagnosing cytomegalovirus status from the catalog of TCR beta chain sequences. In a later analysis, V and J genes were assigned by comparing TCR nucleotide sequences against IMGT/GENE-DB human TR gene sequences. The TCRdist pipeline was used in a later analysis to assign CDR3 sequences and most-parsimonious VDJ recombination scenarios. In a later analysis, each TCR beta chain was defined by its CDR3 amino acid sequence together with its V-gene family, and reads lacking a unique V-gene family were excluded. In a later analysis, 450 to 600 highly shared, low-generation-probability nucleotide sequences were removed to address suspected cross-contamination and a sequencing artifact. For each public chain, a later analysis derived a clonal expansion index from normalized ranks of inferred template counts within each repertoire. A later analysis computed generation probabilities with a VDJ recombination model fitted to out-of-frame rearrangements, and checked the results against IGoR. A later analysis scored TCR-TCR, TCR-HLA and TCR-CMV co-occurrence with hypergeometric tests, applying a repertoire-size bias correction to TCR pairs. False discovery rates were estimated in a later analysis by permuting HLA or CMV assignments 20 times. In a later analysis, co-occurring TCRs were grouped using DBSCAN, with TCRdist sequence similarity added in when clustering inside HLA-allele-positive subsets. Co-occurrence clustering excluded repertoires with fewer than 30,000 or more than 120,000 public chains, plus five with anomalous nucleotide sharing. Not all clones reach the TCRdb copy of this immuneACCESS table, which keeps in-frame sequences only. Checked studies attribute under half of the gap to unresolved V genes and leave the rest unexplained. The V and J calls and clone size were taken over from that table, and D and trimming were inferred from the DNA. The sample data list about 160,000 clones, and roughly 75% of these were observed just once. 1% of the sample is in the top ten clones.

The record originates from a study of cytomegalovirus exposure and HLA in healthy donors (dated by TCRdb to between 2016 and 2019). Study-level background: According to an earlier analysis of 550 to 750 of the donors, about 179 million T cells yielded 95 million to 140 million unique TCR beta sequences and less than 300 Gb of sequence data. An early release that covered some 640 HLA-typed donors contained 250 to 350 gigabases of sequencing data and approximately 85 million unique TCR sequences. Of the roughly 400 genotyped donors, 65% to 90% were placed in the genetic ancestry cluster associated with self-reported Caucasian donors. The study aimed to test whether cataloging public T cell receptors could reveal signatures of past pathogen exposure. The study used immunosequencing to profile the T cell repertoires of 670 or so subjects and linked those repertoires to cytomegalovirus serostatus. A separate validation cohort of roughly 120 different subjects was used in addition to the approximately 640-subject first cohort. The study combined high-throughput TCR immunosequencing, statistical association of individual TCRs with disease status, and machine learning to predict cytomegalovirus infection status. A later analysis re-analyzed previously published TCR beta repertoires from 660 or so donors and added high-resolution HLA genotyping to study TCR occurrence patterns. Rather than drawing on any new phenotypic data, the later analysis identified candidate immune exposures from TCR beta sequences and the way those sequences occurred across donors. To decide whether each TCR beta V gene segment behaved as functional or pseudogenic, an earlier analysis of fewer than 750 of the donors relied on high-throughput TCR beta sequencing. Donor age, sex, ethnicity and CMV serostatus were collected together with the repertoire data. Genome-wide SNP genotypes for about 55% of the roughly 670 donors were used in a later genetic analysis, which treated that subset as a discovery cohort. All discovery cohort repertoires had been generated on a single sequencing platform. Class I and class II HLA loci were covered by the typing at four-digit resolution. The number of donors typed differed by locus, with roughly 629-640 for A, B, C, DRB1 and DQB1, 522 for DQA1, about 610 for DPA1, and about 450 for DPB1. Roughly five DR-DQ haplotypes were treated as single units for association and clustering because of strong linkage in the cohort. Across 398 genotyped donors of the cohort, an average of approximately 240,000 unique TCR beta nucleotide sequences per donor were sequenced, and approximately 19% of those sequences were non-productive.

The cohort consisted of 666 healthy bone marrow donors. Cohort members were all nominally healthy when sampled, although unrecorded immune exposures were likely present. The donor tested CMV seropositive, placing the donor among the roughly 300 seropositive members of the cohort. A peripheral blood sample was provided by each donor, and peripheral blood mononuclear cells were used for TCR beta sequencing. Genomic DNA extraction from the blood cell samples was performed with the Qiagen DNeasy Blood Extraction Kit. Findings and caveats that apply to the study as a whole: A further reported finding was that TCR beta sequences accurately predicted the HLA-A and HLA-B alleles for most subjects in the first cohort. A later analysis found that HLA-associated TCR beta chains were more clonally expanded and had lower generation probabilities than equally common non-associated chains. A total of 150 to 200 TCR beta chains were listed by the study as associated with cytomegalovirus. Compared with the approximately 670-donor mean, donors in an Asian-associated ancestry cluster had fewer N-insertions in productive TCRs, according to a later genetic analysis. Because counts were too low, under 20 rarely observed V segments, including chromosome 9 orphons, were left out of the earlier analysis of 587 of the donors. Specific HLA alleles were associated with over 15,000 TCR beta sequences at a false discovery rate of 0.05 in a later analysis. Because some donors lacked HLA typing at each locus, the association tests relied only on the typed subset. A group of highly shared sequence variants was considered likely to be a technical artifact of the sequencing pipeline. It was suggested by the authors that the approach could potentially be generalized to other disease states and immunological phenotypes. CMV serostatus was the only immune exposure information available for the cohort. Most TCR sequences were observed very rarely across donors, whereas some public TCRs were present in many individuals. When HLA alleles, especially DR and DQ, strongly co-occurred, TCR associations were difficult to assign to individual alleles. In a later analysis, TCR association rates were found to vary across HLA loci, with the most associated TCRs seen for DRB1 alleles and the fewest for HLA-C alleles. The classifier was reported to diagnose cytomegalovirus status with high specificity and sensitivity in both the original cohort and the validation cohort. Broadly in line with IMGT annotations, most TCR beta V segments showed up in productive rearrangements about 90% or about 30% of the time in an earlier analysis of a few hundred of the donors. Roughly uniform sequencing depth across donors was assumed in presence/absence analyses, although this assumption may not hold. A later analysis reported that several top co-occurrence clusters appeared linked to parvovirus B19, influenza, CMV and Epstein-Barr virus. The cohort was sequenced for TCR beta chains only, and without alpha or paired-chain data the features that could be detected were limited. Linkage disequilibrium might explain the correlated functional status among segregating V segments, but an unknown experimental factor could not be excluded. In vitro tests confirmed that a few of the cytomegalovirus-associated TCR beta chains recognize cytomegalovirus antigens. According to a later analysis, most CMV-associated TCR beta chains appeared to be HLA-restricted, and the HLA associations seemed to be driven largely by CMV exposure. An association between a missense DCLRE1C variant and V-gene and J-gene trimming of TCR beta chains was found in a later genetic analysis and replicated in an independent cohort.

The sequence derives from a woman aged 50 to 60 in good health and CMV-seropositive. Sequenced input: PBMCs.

The DNA is as follows: TGTGCCAGCAGTTACTCCACTGTGAACACTGAAGCTTTCTTT. Translated, it reads CASSYSTVNTEAFF. The sequence joins TRBV6-6 to TRBJ1-1; no D gene can be assigned with confidence. CDR3 length: 14 amino acids, cysteine to phenylalanine. This entry keeps only the CDR3 DNA: 42 bases, framed from base 1. The germline V gene (reference sequence) specifies MNHNY as CDR1 and SVGAGI as CDR2. The trim is 0 bases for V and 0 bases for J, with a gap of 5 bases between the germline ends.